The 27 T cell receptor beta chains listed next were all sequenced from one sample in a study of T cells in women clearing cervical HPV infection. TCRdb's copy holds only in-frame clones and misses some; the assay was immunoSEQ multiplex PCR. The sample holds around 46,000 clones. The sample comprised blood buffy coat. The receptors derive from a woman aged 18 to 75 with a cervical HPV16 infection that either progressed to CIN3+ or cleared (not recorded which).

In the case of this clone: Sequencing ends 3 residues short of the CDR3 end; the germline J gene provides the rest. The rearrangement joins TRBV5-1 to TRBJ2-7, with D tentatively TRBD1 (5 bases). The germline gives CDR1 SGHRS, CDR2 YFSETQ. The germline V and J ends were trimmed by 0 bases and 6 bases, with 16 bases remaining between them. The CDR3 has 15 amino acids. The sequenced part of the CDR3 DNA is TGCGCCAGCAGCTTGGAAACAGGCTATTCGGGCGAG. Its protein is CASSLETGYSGE. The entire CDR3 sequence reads CASSLETGYSGEQYF.

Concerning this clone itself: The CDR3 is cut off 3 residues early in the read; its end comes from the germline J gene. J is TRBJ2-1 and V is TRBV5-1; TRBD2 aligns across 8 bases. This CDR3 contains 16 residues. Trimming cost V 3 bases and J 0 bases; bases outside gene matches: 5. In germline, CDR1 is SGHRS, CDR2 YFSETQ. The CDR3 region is CASSWAGGASYNEQFF. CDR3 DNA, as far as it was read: TGCGCCAGCAGCTGGGCCGGGGGGGCCTCCTACAATGAG.

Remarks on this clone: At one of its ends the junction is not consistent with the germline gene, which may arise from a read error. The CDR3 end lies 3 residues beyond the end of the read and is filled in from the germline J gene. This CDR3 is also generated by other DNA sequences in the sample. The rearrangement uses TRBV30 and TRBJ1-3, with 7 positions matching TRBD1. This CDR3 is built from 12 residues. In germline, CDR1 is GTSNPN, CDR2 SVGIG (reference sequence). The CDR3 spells CARRGLGNTIYF. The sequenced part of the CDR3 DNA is TGTGCCAGGAGGGGGCTCGGAAACACC. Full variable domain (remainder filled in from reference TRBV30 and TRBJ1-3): SQTIHQWPATLVQPVGSPLSLECTVEGTSNPNLYWYRQAAGRGLQLLFYSVGIGQISSEVPQNLSASRPQDRQFILSSKKLLLSDSGFYLCARRGLGNTIYFGEGSWLTVV.

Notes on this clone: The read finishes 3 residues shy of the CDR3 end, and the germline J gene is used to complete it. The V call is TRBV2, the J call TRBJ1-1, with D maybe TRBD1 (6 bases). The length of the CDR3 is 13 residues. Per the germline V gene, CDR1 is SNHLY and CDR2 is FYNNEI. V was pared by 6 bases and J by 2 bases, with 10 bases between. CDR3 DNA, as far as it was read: TGTGCCAGCAGGGACAGACTAAACACTGAA. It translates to CASRDRLNTE. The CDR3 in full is CASRDRLNTEAFF.

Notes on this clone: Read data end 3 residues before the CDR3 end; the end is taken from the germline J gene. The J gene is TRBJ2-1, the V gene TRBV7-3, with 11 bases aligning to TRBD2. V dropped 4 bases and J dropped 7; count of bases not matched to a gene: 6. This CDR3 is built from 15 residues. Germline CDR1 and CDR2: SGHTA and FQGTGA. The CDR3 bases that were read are TGTGCCAGCAGCTCTACTAGCGGGAGTTTTAATGAG. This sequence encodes CASSSTSGSFNE. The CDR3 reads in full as CASSSTSGSFNEQFF.

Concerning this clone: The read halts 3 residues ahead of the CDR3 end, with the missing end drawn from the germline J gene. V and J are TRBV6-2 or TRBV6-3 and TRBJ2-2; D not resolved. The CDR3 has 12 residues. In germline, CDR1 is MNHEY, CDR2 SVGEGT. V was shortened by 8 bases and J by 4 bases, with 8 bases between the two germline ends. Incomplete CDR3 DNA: TGTGCCAGCCGAGAGCTCACCGGGGAG. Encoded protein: CASRELTGE. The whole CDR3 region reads CASRELTGELFF.

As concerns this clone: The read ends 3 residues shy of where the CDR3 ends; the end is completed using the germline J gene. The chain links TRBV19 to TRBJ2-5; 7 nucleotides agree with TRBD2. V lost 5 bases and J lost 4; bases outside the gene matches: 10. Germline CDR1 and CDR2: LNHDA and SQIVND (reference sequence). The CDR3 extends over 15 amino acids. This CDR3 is CASSGNAGAGETQYF. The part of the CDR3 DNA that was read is TGTGCCAGTAGTGGCAACGCGGGAGCAGGAGAGACC.

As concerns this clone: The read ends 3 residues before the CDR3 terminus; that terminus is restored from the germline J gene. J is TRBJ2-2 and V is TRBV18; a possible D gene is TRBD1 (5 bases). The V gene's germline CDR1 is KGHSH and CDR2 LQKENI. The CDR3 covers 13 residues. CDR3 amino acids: CASSLGRESPLFF. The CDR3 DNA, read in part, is TGTGCCAGCTCCCTCGGCAGGGAATCACCG.

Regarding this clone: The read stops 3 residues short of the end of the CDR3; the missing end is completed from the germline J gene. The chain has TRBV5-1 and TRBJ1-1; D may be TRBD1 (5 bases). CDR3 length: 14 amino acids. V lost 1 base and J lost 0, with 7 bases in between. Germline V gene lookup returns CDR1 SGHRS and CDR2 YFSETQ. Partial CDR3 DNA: TGCGCCAGCAGCTTGCAACAGGTGAACACTGAA. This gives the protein CASSLQQVNTE. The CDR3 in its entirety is CASSLQQVNTEAFF.

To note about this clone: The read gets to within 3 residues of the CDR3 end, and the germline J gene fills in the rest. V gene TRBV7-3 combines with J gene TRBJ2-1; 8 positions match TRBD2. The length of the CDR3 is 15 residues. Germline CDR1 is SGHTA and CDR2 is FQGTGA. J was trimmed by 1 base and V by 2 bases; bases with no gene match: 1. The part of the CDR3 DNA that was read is TGTGCCAGCAGCTTATCGGGGGGGTCCTACAATGAG. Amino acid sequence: CASSLSGGSYNE. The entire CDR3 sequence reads CASSLSGGSYNEQFF. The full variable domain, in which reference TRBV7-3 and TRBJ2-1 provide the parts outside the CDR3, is GAGVSQTPSNKVTEKGKYVELRCDPISGHTALYWYRQSLGQGPEFLIYFQGTGAADDSGLPNDRFFAVRPEGSVSTLKIQRTERGDSAVYLCASSLSGGSYNEQFFGPGTRLTVL.

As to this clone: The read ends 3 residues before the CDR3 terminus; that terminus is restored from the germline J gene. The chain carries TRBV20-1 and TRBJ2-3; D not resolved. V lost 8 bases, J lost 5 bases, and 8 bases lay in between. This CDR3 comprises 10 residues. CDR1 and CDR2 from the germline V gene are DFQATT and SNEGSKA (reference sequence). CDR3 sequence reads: CSPTQDTQYF. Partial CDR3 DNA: TGCAGTCCGACACAAGATACG.

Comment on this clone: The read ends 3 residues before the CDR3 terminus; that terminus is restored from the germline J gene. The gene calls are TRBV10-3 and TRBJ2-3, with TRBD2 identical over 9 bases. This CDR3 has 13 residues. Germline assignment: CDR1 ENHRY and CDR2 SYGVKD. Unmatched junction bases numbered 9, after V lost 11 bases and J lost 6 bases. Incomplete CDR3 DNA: TGTGCCTGCGGGGGGGCAATAGCTGATACG. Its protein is CACGGAIADT. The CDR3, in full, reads CACGGAIADTQYF.

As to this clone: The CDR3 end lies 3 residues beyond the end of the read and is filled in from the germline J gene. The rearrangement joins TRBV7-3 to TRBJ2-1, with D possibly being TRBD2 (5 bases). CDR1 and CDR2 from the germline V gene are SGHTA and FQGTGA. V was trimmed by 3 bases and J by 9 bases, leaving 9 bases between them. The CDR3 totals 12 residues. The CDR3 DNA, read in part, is TGTGCCAGCAGCTTCGACTACGGTGAG. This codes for CASSFDYGE. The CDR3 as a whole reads CASSFDYGEQFF. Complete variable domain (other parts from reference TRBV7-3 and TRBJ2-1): GAGVSQTPSNKVTEKGKYVELRCDPISGHTALYWYRQSLGQGPEFLIYFQGTGAADDSGLPNDRFFAVRPEGSVSTLKIQRTERGDSAVYLCASSFDYGEQFFGPGTRLTVL.

This CDR3 is CASREAGMDEQYF. CDR3 DNA (partial): TGTGCCAGTAGAGAGGCGGGGATGGACGAG. The chain uses TRBV11-2 and TRBJ2-7; possibly TRBD2 for D (6 bases). The read halts 3 residues ahead of the CDR3 end, with the missing end drawn from the germline J gene. V shed 9 bases and J shed 5 bases, with 17 bases lying between them. CDR1 SGHAT and CDR2 FQNNGV come from the germline V gene. The CDR3 sequence is 13 residues long.

The CDR3 region is CASSSTSGSSYEQYF. Partial CDR3 DNA: TGCGCCAGCAGCAGCACTAGCGGGAGCTCCTACGAG. V is TRBV5-1 and J is TRBJ2-7; 11 bases fit TRBD2. The read ends 3 residues shy of where the CDR3 ends; the end is completed using the germline J gene. Germline loops: CDR1 SGHRS, CDR2 YFSETQ. Trimming removed 4 bases from V and 0 bases from J; junction bases left unmatched: 3. The CDR3 is made up of 15 amino acids.

The CDR3 reads CSVNRVGVANGYTF. CDR3 DNA, as far as it was read: TGCAGCGTAAACAGGGTTGGGGTGGCGAATGGC. The genes are TRBV29-1 and TRBJ1-2; D perhaps matches TRBD1 (6 bases). The CDR3 goes on 3 residues after the read ends, and that part is filled in from the germline J gene. The germline gives CDR1 SQVTM, CDR2 ANQGSEA. Trimming took 6 bases from V and 6 from J, leaving 20 bases between them. The CDR3 runs to 14 residues.

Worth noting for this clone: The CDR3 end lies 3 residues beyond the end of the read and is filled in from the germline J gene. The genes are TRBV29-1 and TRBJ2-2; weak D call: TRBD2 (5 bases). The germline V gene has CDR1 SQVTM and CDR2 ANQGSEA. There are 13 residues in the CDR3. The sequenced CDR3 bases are TGCAGCGTTATGACCCTAGCTAATTCACCG. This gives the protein CSVMTLANSP. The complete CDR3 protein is CSVMTLANSPLFF.

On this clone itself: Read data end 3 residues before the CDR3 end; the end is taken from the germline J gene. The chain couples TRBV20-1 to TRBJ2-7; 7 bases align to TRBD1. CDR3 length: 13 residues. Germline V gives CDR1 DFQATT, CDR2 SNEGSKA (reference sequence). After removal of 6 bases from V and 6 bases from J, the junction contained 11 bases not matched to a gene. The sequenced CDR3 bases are TGCAGTGCCCAACGACAGGGTCCCTCCGAG. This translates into CSAQRQGPSE. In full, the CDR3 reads CSAQRQGPSEQYF.

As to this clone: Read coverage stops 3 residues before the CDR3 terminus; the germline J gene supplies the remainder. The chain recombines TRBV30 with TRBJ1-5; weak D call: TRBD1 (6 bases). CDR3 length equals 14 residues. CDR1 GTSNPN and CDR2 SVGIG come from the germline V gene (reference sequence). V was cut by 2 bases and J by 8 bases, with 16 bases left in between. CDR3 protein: CAWSRGQGQEPQHF. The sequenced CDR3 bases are TGTGCCTGGAGTAGGGGCCAGGGGCAGGAGCCC.

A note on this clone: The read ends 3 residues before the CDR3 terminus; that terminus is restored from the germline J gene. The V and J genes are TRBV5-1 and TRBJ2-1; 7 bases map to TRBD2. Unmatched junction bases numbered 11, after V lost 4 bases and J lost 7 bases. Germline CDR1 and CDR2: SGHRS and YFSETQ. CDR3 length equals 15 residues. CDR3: CASSHSGSQGNEQFF. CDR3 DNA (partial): TGCGCCAGCAGCCATAGCGGGTCCCAAGGGAATGAG.

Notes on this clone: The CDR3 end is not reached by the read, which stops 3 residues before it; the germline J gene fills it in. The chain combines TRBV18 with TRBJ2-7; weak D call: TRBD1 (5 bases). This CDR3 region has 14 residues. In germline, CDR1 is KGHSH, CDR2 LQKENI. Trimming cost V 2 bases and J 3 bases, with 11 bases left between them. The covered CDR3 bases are TGTGCCAGCTCACCAGGGCAGGGATACTACGAG. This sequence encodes CASSPGQGYYE. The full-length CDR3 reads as CASSPGQGYYEQYF.

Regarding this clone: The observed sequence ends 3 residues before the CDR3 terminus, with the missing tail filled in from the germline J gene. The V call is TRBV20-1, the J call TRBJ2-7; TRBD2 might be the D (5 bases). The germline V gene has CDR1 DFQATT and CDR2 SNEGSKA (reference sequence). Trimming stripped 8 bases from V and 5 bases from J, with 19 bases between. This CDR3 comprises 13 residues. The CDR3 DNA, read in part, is TGCAGTAACCTAGGTGGGAGTAGCGACGAG. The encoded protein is CSNLGGSSDE. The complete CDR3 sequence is CSNLGGSSDEQYF.

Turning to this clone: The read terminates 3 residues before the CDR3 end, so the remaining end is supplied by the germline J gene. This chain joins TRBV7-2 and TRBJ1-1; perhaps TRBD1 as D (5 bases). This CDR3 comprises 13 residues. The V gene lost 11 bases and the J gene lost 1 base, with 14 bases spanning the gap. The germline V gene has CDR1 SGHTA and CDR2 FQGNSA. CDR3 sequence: CASSGAANTEAFF. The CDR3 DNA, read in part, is TGTGCCTCCTCTGGGGCAGCGAACACTGAA. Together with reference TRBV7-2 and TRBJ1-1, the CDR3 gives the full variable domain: GAGVSQSPSNKVTEKGKDVELRCDPISGHTALYWYRQSLGQGLEFLIYFQGNSAPDKSGLPSDRFSAERTGGSVSTLTIQRTQQEDSAVYLCASSGAANTEAFFGQGTRLTVV.

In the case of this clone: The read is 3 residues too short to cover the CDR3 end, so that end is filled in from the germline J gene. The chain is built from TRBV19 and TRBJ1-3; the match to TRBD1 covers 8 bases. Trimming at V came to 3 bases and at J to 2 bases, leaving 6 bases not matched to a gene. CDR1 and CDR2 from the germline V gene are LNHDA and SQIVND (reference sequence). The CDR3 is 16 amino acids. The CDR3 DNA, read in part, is TGTGCCAGTAGTATTGAGGGCAGGGGGCCTGGAAACACC. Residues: CASSIEGRGPGNT. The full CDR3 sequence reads CASSIEGRGPGNTIYF.

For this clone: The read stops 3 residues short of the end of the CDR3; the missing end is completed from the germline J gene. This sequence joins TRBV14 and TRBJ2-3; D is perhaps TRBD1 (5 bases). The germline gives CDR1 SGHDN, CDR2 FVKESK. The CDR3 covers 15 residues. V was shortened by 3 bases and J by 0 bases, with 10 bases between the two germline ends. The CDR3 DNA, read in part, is TGTGCCAGCAGCCATTGGGGCACTAGCACAGATACG. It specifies CASSHWGTSTDT. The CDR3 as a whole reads CASSHWGTSTDTQYF.

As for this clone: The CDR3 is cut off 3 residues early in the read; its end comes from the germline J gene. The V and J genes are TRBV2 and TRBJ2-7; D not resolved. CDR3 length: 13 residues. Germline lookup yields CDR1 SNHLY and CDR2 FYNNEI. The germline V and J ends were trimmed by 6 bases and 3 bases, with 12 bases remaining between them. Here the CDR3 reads CASSLRAVYEQYF. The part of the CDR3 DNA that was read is TGTGCCAGCAGCCTAAGGGCAGTCTACGAG.

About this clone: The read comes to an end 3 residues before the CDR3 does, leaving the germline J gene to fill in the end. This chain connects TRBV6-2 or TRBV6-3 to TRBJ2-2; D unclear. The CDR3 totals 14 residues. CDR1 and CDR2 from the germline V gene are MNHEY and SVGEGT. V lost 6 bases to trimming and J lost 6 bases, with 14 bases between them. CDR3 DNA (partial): TGTGCCAGCAGATATCTTCCGGTGGCCGGGGAG. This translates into CASRYLPVAGE. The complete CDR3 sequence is CASRYLPVAGELFF.